The 27 T cell receptor beta chains below come from one sample, sequenced in a study of tumor and adjacent non-tumor tissue in lung cancer. The library came from three nested PCR rounds adapted from ARM-PCR protocols. TCRdb reprocessed the multiplex PCR reads via MiXCR and lists one record per CDR3 protein. This table holds over 40,000 distinct CDR3 sequences, 74% found once. No cell sorting was done before RNA was extracted from the tissue. More than 3 cm separated this lung sample from the edge of the tumor. The material sequenced was distant non-tumor lung tissue. These receptors were obtained from a woman in her fifties or sixties with non-small cell lung cancer.

With regard to this clonotype: One end of the junction fails to match germline, which may point to a read error. The chain recombines TRBV19 with TRBJ2-7; 7 bases fit TRBD2. There are 15 residues in the CDR3. Per germline, CDR1 LNHDA and CDR2 SQIVND (reference sequence). CDR3 region: CGSSINRGSSYEQYF. DNA for the CDR3: TGTGGCAGTAGTATAAATCGCGGGAGCTCCTACGAGCAGTACTTC.

This clonotype was recorded once. A much larger clonotype is one base distant, so this may be a read error. The chain carries TRBV28 and TRBJ2-7; tentatively, D is TRBD2 (5 bases). The CDR3 has 11 amino acids. CDR1 is MDHEN and CDR2 is SYDVKM in the germline V gene. The CDR3 here is CASKEDYEQCF. The DNA of the CDR3 is TGTGCCAGCAAGGAAGACTACGAGCAGTGCTTC.

This clonotype showed up just a few times. One junction end disagrees with the germline gene, perhaps due to a read error. DNA for the CDR3: TGTGCCAGTAGTTCCCATGGCAATCAGCCCCAGTATTTT. Amino acid sequence: CASSSHGNQPQYF. The gene calls are TRBV6-2 or TRBV6-3 and TRBJ1-5, with D unclear. The J call may be in error: the DNA end matches TRBJ2-3 better. CDR1 and CDR2 from the germline V gene are MNHEY and SVGEGT. The CDR3 is 13 amino acids.

Regarding this clonotype: Germline is not matched at one junction end, which may reflect a read error. This rearrangement joins TRBV6-2 or TRBV6-3 to TRBJ2-2; the D gene could be TRBD1 or TRBD2 (5 bases each). The CDR3 consists of 17 residues. In germline, CDR1 is MNHEY, CDR2 SVGEGT. The CDR3 nucleotides are TGTGCCAGTAGTTACACCCAACAGAGGGCCAACACCAGGGAACTGTTTTTT. It translates to CASSYTQQRANTRELFF.

Comments on this clonotype: This could be a read error, since a much larger clone is one nucleotide away. This chain links TRBV20-1 with TRBJ2-5, with TRBD2 as a possible D gene (5 bases). The CDR3 sequence is 16 residues long. Germline CDR1 and CDR2: DFQATT and SNEGSKA (reference sequence). V was cut by 0 bases and J by 5 bases, with 19 bases left in between. CDR3 sequence (DNA): TGCAGTGCTAGAGATCCCCAGGCGTGGGGAGAGGAGACCCAGTACTTC. This translates into CSARDPQAWGEETQYF.

The sample holds one count of this clonotype. This may be a read error: a much more frequent sequence differs by one nucleotide. The chain joins TRBV28 to TRBJ2-1; tentative D call: TRBD1 (6 bases). Germline CDR1 and CDR2: MDHEN and SYDVKM. This CDR3 is 15 amino acids long. V lost 3 bases, J lost 12 bases, and 21 bases lay in between. The CDR3 protein is CASSFWSRTAQGQFF. As DNA, the CDR3 is TGTGCCAGCAGTTTTTGGTCCCGGACAGCACAGGGGCAGTTCTTC.

To note about this clonotype: A clone one base away is much larger, so this may be a read error. The genes are TRBV12-3 or TRBV12-4 and TRBJ2-1; the match to TRBD1 covers 7 bases. J lost 2 bases, V lost 3 bases, and 7 bases had no gene match. The CDR3 consists of 16 residues. The CDR3 reads CASSFFLDRTYNEQFF. CDR3 coding DNA: TGTGCCAGCAGTTTTTTCCTGGACAGGACCTACAATGAGCAGTTCTTC.

The chain links TRBV6-1 to TRBJ2-5, with D unclear. From germline, CDR1 is MNHNS and CDR2 SASEGT. CDR3 length: 14 amino acids. V was shortened by 9 bases and J by 4 bases, with 18 bases between the two germline ends. CDR3 residues: CARSTRQWGETQYF. CDR3 sequence (DNA): TGTGCCAGAAGTACGCGACAATGGGGAGAGACCCAGTACTTC.

This chain uses TRBV5-1 with TRBJ2-7; the match to TRBD1 covers 10 bases. The V segment lost 6 bases and the J segment 5 bases; nucleotides outside the gene matches: 8. This CDR3 spans 14 amino acids. Germline CDR1 is SGHRS and CDR2 is YFSETQ. The CDR3 DNA follows: TGCGCCAGCATCCCCGGGGACAGGGGAAACGAGCAGTACTTC. This translates into CASIPGDRGNEQYF. Drawing the rest from reference TRBV5-1 and TRBJ2-7, the complete variable domain is KAGVTQTPRYLIKTRGQQVTLSCSPISGHRSVSWYQQTPGQGLQFLFEYFSETQRNKGNFPGRFSGRQFSNSRSEMNVSTLELGDSALYLCASIPGDRGNEQYFGPGTRLTVT.

The chain recombines TRBV18 with TRBJ1-4; D not resolved. Trimming pared 2 bases from V and 8 bases from J, leaving 9 bases between. Germline V CDR1 and CDR2: KGHSH, LQKENI. The CDR3 runs to 13 residues. This CDR3 is CASSPELREKLFF. CDR3 nucleotides: TGTGCCAGCTCACCAGAGCTTAGGGAAAAACTGTTTTTT.

For this clonotype: At one boundary the junction diverges from the germline segment, which might be a read error. The chain is built from TRBV5-4 and TRBJ1-6, with D perhaps matching TRBD1 (5 bases). From germline, CDR1 is SGHNT and CDR2 YYREEE (reference sequence). This CDR3 has 15 residues. CDR3: CVSRLDDRDHSPLHF. The DNA for the CDR3 is TGTGTCAGCAGGTTGGATGACAGAGATCATTCACCCCTCCACTTT.

In the case of this clonotype: A read error is likely, as this CDR3 ends without the conserved phenylalanine or tryptophan. The chain uses TRBV11-3 and TRBJ2-7; D ambiguous. The V gene's germline CDR1 is SGHNT and CDR2 YENEEA. This CDR3 comprises 14 residues. In DNA, the CDR3 is TGTGCTAGCAGCTTAGATACGGTAACCTACGAGCAGTACTTG. Its protein is CASSLDTVTYEQYL.

In regard to this clonotype: A junction boundary mismatches the germline segment, possibly from a read error. Here the CDR3 DNA reads TGCACCAGCAGCTTAGTGGGGCAGGGGGATGCGTTCTTC. This translates into CTSSLVGQGDAFF. The chain is built from TRBV11-3 and TRBJ2-1, with TRBD1 matching 7 bases. CDR3 length: 13 amino acids. Per germline, CDR1 SGHNT and CDR2 YENEEA. Full variable domain (missing parts from reference TRBV11-3 and TRBJ2-1): EAGVVQSPRYKIIEKKQPVAFWCNPISGHNTLYWYLQNLGQGPELLIRYENEEAVDDSQLPKDRFSAERLKGVDSTLKIQPAELGDSAVYLCTSSLVGQGDAFFGPGTRLTVL.

A word on this clonotype: Germline is not matched at one junction end, which may reflect a read error. V gene TRBV29-1 combines with J gene TRBJ1-4, with no clear D. This CDR3 spans 11 amino acids. Germline loops: CDR1 SQVTM, CDR2 ANQGSEA. CDR3 region: CRVGVDEELFF. CDR3 coding DNA: TGCCGCGTTGGGGTGGATGAAGAACTGTTTTTT.

The table lists this clonotype with a count of one. One end of the junction is discordant with germline, which a read error may explain. The J gene is TRBJ1-2, the V gene TRBV7-9; TRBD1 is a possible D gene (6 bases). This CDR3 is 17 amino acids long. Germline V lookup: CDR1 SEHNR, CDR2 FQNEAQ (reference sequence). The CDR3 coding sequence is TGTGCCAGCAGTCCCGGGTCTACAGGGACTGAGGACTATGACTACGCCTTC. It is translated as CASSPGSTGTEDYDYAF.

This clonotype was recorded a few times. The final CDR3 position lacks the conserved phenylalanine or tryptophan, pointing to a likely read error. The genes are TRBV6-2 or TRBV6-3 and TRBJ1-1, with D perhaps matching TRBD1 (5 bases). Germline V gene data show CDR1 as MNHEY and CDR2 as SVGEGT. CDR3 length: 15 residues. The CDR3, as DNA: TGTGCCAGTAGCCCAGTCTTGGAGGGGAACACTGATGCTTTCCTT. This sequence encodes CASSPVLEGNTDAFL.

This clonotype has only one observation. Mismatch with germline at one junction end may stem from a read error. The gene calls are TRBV7-9 and TRBJ1-4; D unclear. Germline V gives CDR1 SEHNR, CDR2 FQNEAQ (reference sequence). The CDR3 is made up of 14 amino acids. In DNA form, the CDR3 reads TGTGCCAACAGCCGCGGACGGGCTAATAAAAAACTGTTTTTT. Its translation: CANSRGRANKKLFF.

This clonotype was observed a single time. Because it lacks the conserved phenylalanine or tryptophan at the end, this CDR3 is likely a read error. The J gene is TRBJ1-1, the V gene TRBV28; unclear D gene. Germline V gene sequence: CDR1 MDHEN, CDR2 SYDVKM. CDR3 length: 15 residues. With 1 base removed from V and 3 bases from J, the gap between germline ends came to 12 bases. The CDR3 is CASSLLAPTYTEAFS. The CDR3 DNA sequence: TGTGCCAGCAGTTTATTGGCTCCAACCTACACTGAAGCTTTCTCT.

This chain connects TRBV7-2 to TRBJ1-2; D unclear. The CDR3 is made up of 12 amino acids. Looked up from germline, CDR1 is SGHTA and CDR2 is FQGNSA. The ends were cut back, 4 bases at V and 7 bases at J, with 10 bases in the middle. The CDR3 is CASSSTSIGYTF. DNA for the CDR3: TGTGCCAGCAGCTCTACTTCAATTGGCTACACCTTC.

In its sample, this clonotype was seen a few times. It may be a read error: a sequence one base away is much more abundant. The chain couples TRBV5-5 to TRBJ1-1; D unclear. CDR3 length: 13 amino acids. From germline, CDR1 is SGHKS and CDR2 YYEKEE (reference sequence). V lost 1 base and J lost 1, with 5 bases in between. DNA of the CDR3: TGTGCCAGCAGCTTGAGTCCGAACACTGAAGCTTTCTTT. It specifies CASSLSPNTEAFF.

This clonotype was recorded many times. The rearrangement uses TRBV20-1 and TRBJ1-5; D remains ambiguous. In germline, CDR1 is DFQATT, CDR2 SNEGSKA (reference sequence). CDR3 length: 13 amino acids. V lost 5 bases and J 2 bases, leaving 10 bases between the germline ends. The CDR3 sequence is CSAPGPGNQPQHF. DNA for the CDR3: TGCAGTGCTCCAGGTCCAGGCAATCAGCCCCAGCATTTT.

Remarks on this clonotype: One end of the junction is discordant with germline, which a read error may explain. The chain has TRBV6-5 and TRBJ1-1; 7 bases align to TRBD1. The germline CDR1 and CDR2 sequences are MNHEY and SVGAGI. The CDR3 runs to 15 residues. CDR3 nucleotides: TGTGCCAGCAGATACTCGCAGGGGGTGCGTACTGAAGCTTTCTTT. Amino acid sequence: CASRYSQGVRTEAFF.

The rearrangement uses TRBV28 and TRBJ1-1; D call uncertain. V dropped 7 bases and J dropped 0 bases, with 24 bases sitting between them. This CDR3 contains 18 residues. In germline, CDR1 is MDHEN, CDR2 SYDVKM. The CDR3 is CASIFGPPYPALNTEAFF. The CDR3 DNA is TGTGCCAGCATTTTCGGGCCTCCCTATCCGGCTTTGAACACTGAAGCTTTCTTT. The variable domain in full, with the rest retrieved from reference TRBV28 and TRBJ1-1, is DVKVTQSSRYLVKRTGEKVFLECVQDMDHENMFWYRQDPGLGLRLIYFSYDVKMKEKGDIPEGYSVSREKKERFSLILESASTNQTSMYLCASIFGPPYPALNTEAFFGQGTRLTVV.

This clonotype was observed at least ten times. The chain uses TRBV20-1 and TRBJ2-7, with TRBD2 identical over 8 bases. Germline V gene lookup returns CDR1 DFQATT and CDR2 SNEGSKA (reference sequence). V gave up 6 bases and J gave up 0 bases; unmatched junction bases: 7. The CDR3 has 14 amino acids. The CDR3 reads CSATRGGLSYEQYF. CDR3 in DNA: TGCAGTGCCACCCGGGGGGGCCTCTCCTACGAGCAGTACTTC.

This clonotype was counted between two and nine times. The rearrangement joins TRBV20-1 to TRBJ2-5, with 7 bases lining up with TRBD1. V shed 7 bases and J 2 bases; nucleotides not matched to a gene: 16. The CDR3 totals 16 residues. CDR1 is DFQATT, CDR2 SNEGSKA, per germline (reference sequence). CDR3 bases: TGCAGTGTACCCCTCGGACAGGCAACAACACAAGAGACCCAGTACTTC. This gives the protein CSVPLGQATTQETQYF.

A word on this clonotype: A read error may explain this, as a much larger clone is one base away. This rearrangement joins TRBV20-1 to TRBJ1-1, with D uncertain. CDR1 is DFQATT, CDR2 SNEGSKA, per germline (reference sequence). CDR3 length: 17 residues. Trimming pared 0 bases from V and 0 bases from J, leaving 17 bases between. The CDR3 nucleotides read TGCAGTGCTAGAGATGGGTTAAAGGGCGGACTGAACACTGAAGCTTTCTTT. It translates to CSARDGLKGGLNTEAFF.

As concerns this clonotype: Being one base from a much bigger clone, this may be a read error. The rearrangement joins TRBV5-4 to TRBJ1-6; D ambiguous. Germline CDR1 is SGHNT and CDR2 is YYREEE (reference sequence). The CDR3 is made up of 17 amino acids. V was clipped by 0 bases and J by 0 bases, with 10 bases between them. CDR3 protein: CASSLGEQSSYNSPLHF. DNA of the CDR3: TGTGCCAGCAGCTTGGGGGAACAGAGCTCCTATAATTCACCCCTCCACTTT.